These 18 T cell receptor beta chains were all obtained from the same sample, sequenced in a study of blood T cells in healthy people across ages. Then a second PCR, running roughly 7 to 11 cycles, was carried out with a sample-barcoded 5' primer and a J-beta primer mix. TCRdb redid the calling of the 5' RACE reads with MiXCR, one entry per CDR3 protein. The table has around 850,000 distinct CDR3 sequences, roughly 40% seen once. The sequenced sample consisted of blood. These receptors were collected from a man between 18 and 29 years old in good health.

The V gene is TRBV20-1, the J gene TRBJ2-3, with D unclear. V was shortened by 1 base and J by 2 bases, with 4 bases between the two germline ends. This CDR3 has 12 residues. CDR1 is DFQATT, CDR2 SNEGSKA, per germline (reference sequence). CDR3 DNA sequence: TGCAGTGCTAGAGGAGACACAGATACGCAGTATTTT. Amino acids: CSARGDTDTQYF.

Comment on this clonotype: Being one base from a much bigger clone, this may be a read error. The chain links TRBV29-1 to TRBJ2-3, with D perhaps assigned TRBD1 or TRBD2 (5 bases each). In germline, CDR1 is SQVTM, CDR2 ANQGSEA. Trimming removed 3 bases from V and 8 bases from J, with 21 bases in between. The CDR3 length is 15 residues. The CDR3 here is CSVERGRLGAGTQYF. Here the CDR3 DNA reads TGCAGCGTTGAGAGAGGGCGGCTTGGGGCAGGTACGCAGTATTTT.

This clonotype was counted at least ten times. The chain has TRBV20-1 and TRBJ2-3; TRBD2 agrees at 8 bases. CDR3 length: 15 amino acids. Germline-derived CDR1 and CDR2 are DFQATT and SNEGSKA (reference sequence). V was pared by 2 bases and J by 2 bases, with 6 bases of the junction left unmatched. The CDR3 sequence is CSARNGGASTDTQYF. DNA of the CDR3: TGCAGTGCTAGAAACGGGGGGGCCTCCACAGATACGCAGTATTTT.

The chain couples TRBV20-1 to TRBJ2-1; D possibly corresponds to TRBD2 (6 bases). This CDR3 region has 11 residues. Germline V lookup: CDR1 DFQATT, CDR2 SNEGSKA (reference sequence). Trimming took off 3 bases at V and 10 bases at J, with 10 bases between the two ends. The CDR3 sequence is CSARWGREQFF. CDR3 nucleotide sequence: TGCAGTGCTAGGTGGGGGAGGGAGCAGTTCTTC.

This chain joins TRBV4-3 and TRBJ1-6; TRBD1 matches at 7 bases. CDR3 length equals 19 residues. Germline CDR1 and CDR2: LGHNA and YSLEER. V gave up 0 bases and J gave up 6 bases; unmatched junction bases: 14. The CDR3 is CASSQEGPTGENRNSPLHF. CDR3 coding DNA: TGCGCCAGCAGCCAAGAAGGTCCTACAGGGGAAAATCGTAATTCACCCCTCCACTTT.

This clonotype was seen just once. This sequence may be a read error, since a much larger clone differs from it by one base. The chain has TRBV4-3 and TRBJ2-3; D gene ambiguous. Germline CDR1 is LGHNA and CDR2 is YSLEER. CDR3 length equals 16 residues. Trimming cost V 1 base and J 4 bases, with 15 bases left between them. The CDR3 sequence is CASSQGRPQRADTQYF. The CDR3 DNA is TGCGCCAGCAGCCAAGGACGGCCACAACGCGCAGATACGCAGTATTTT.

V gene TRBV15 combines with J gene TRBJ2-3; 7 nucleotides align to TRBD1. V gave up 3 bases and J gave up 0 bases; unmatched junction bases: 6. The CDR3 loop spans 16 amino acids. CDR1 and CDR2 (germline): LNHNV, YYDKDF (reference sequence). The CDR3 protein is CATSRTGTASTDTQYF. CDR3 coding DNA: TGTGCCACCAGCAGGACAGGGACCGCTAGCACAGATACGCAGTATTTT.

This clonotype was observed a handful of times. The rearrangement joins TRBV20-1 to TRBJ2-1, with 8 bases identical to TRBD2. V was clipped by 5 bases and J by 7 bases; unmatched bases: 13. This CDR3 comprises 15 residues. CDR1 is DFQATT, CDR2 SNEGSKA, per germline (reference sequence). Written as DNA, the CDR3 is TGCAGTGCTCCGACTAACGGGGGGGGTAAAAATGAGCAGTTCTTC. Translating gives CSAPTNGGGKNEQFF.

V usage is TRBV29-1 and J usage is TRBJ1-1; TRBD1 aligns across 7 bases. The junction had 4 bases not matched to a gene; V was cut back by 6 bases and J by 0 bases. Germline V gene lookup returns CDR1 SQVTM and CDR2 ANQGSEA. CDR3 size: 13 residues. The CDR3 nucleotides read TGCAGCGTCGATGGGACAGTGAACACTGAAGCTTTCTTT. Translating it yields CSVDGTVNTEAFF. The whole variable domain, filled in from reference TRBV29-1 and TRBJ1-1, reads SAVISQKPSRDICQRGTSLTIQCQVDSQVTMMFWYRQQPGQSLTLIATANQGSEATYESGFVIDKFPISRPNLTFSTLTVSNMSPEDSSIYLCSVDGTVNTEAFFGQGTRLTVV.

The chain joins TRBV12-3 or TRBV12-4 to TRBJ2-3; either TRBD1 or TRBD2 may supply D (5 bases each). The V and J ends lost 5 bases and 8 bases respectively, with 17 bases between them. The CDR3 is 14 amino acids. The CDR3 reads CASSPTGTTGTQYF. CDR3 bases: TGTGCCAGCAGTCCTACGGGGACCACGGGTACGCAGTATTTT.

A word on this clonotype: This may arise from a read error, as a much more abundant clone is one base away. The J gene is TRBJ2-1, the V gene TRBV14, with D possibly TRBD1 on 6 matching bases. V lost 1 base, J lost 5 bases, and 24 bases lay in between. The CDR3 loop spans 19 amino acids. The germline gives CDR1 SGHDN, CDR2 FVKESK. The CDR3 protein is CASSQAPGQSRAINNEQFF. In nucleotides, the CDR3 is TGTGCCAGCAGCCAAGCTCCCGGACAGTCGAGGGCCATCAACAATGAGCAGTTCTTC.

On this clonotype itself: A much larger clone lies one base from this, so it may be a read error. The V and J genes are TRBV12-3 or TRBV12-4 and TRBJ2-3; perhaps TRBD1 as D (5 bases). CDR3 size: 12 residues. CDR3 DNA sequence: TGTGTCAGCAGGGCTGTTGCAGATACGCAGTATTTT. It codes for CVSRAVADTQYF.

This clonotype was observed a single time. Since a much larger clone is just one base distant, this may be a read error. The rearrangement uses TRBV4-3 and TRBJ2-1; the D is unclear. The CDR3 contains 14 residues. Germline CDR1 LGHNA, CDR2 YSLEER. The V end lost 0 bases, the J end lost 10 bases, and 13 bases lay between the germline ends. The CDR3 DNA reads as TGCGCCAGCAGCCAAGAAAGGGTTACCTACGAGCAGTTCTTC. Amino acids: CASSQERVTYEQFF.

This clonotype has more than one count but fewer than ten. The chain carries TRBV20-1 and TRBJ1-2; 8 bases are a match to TRBD1. Germline lookup yields CDR1 DFQATT and CDR2 SNEGSKA (reference sequence). The CDR3 is 15 amino acids. J gave up 2 bases and V 5 bases, and 10 bases lay outside the gene matches. CDR3 in amino acids: CSAPGGPKINYGYTF. CDR3 bases: TGCAGTGCTCCAGGGGGCCCAAAAATAAACTATGGCTACACCTTC.

With regard to this clonotype: The junction differs from germline at one of its ends, possibly a read error. The V and J genes are TRBV7-3 and TRBJ1-6; no clear D. Germline V gene data show CDR1 as SGHTA and CDR2 as FQGTGA. The CDR3 runs 14 residues. CDR3 sequence: CVSSLRSDNSPLHF. The DNA of the CDR3 is TGTGTCAGCAGCCTTAGATCGGATAATTCACCCCTCCACTTT.

This clonotype was observed a handful of times. The chain uses TRBV7-6 and TRBJ2-7; D ambiguous. Germline CDR1 reads SGHVS; CDR2 reads FNYEAQ. V lost 0 bases to trimming and J lost 5 bases, with 11 bases between them. The CDR3 length is 14 residues. CDR3 nucleotides: TGTGCCAGCAGCTTAGCGTCTTCCGGCGACGAGCAGTACTTC. Encoded protein: CASSLASSGDEQYF.

This clonotype has a handful of counts. The chain uses TRBV27 and TRBJ2-1; D gene unclear. Per the germline V gene, CDR1 is MNHEY and CDR2 is SMNVEV (reference sequence). The CDR3 covers 16 residues. V was clipped by 3 bases and J by 5 bases, with 17 bases between them. This chain's CDR3 is CASSFVVPNPNNEQFF. The CDR3 DNA sequence: TGTGCCAGCAGTTTTGTCGTCCCCAATCCAAACAATGAGCAGTTCTTC.

This chain connects TRBV7-9 to TRBJ2-3; 7 bases align to TRBD1. With V trimmed by 5 bases and J by 4 bases, 6 bases remained unmatched. This CDR3 contains 14 residues. Germline CDR1 is SEHNR and CDR2 is FQNEAQ (reference sequence). In DNA form, the CDR3 reads TGTGCCAGCAGCACTACAGGGGTCCCAGATACGCAGTATTTT. The encoded protein is CASSTTGVPDTQYF.